The 25 T cell receptor beta chains below all came from one sample that was sequenced in a study of OX40 agonist ivuxolimab in advanced cancers. Libraries were constructed by the immunoSEQ multiplex PCR assay. TCRdb re-hosts the immuneACCESS table, in-frame sequences only. Its copies lack some clones; in the studies checked, an unresolved V gene accounts for under half of them, and the cause for the rest is not known. This sample comprises around 19,000 clones, just over 85% of them detected only once. 16% of the sample is taken by the ten largest. The sample in question was CD4+ or CD8+ T cells sorted from blood, obtained in a trial of the OX40 agonist ivuxolimab. The receptor set was obtained from an adult with an advanced solid tumor such as melanoma, head and neck, liver or kidney cancer.

V is TRBV9 and J is TRBJ1-1; tentative D call: TRBD1 (6 bases). Germline V gene sequence: CDR1 SGDLS, CDR2 YYNGEE. CDR3 length: 15 amino acids. V dropped 0 bases and J dropped 6 bases, with 15 bases sitting between them. CDR3 amino acids: CASSVARTEGAEAFF. The CDR3 region has the DNA TGTGCCAGCAGCGTAGCCCGGACTGAGGGGGCTGAAGCTTTCTTT.

This clone was recorded once. The chain links TRBV19 to TRBJ1-5; D perhaps matches TRBD1 (6 bases). V was pared by 5 bases and J by 7 bases, with 15 bases between. Germline CDR1 and CDR2: LNHDA and SQIVND (reference sequence). The CDR3 totals 14 residues. The CDR3 sequence: CASSFAGGGQPQHF. The DNA for the CDR3 is TGTGCCAGTAGTTTTGCGGGGGGCGGACAGCCCCAGCATTTT.

This clone appeared a few times. The rearrangement uses TRBV5-1 and TRBJ2-5; D may be TRBD2 (6 bases). V was cut by 6 bases and J by 1 base, with 19 bases left in between. Germline loops: CDR1 SGHRS, CDR2 YFSETQ. The CDR3 sequence is 16 residues long. In DNA, the CDR3 is TGCGCCAGCAAAAGCCTCTCCGGAGGGGCCCAAGAGACCCAGTACTTC. This gives the protein CASKSLSGGAQETQYF.

The chain couples TRBV5-4 to TRBJ2-5; TRBD2 matches 7 bases. V was pared by 4 bases and J by 2 bases, with 8 bases of the junction left unmatched. Germline V gene lookup returns CDR1 SGHNT and CDR2 YYREEE (reference sequence). The CDR3 spans 15 residues. The CDR3 DNA is TGTGCCAGCAGCCTGCCAGGGAGGGAGCAAGAGACCCAGTACTTC. Encoded protein: CASSLPGREQETQYF.

The genes are TRBV9 and TRBJ2-3; D unresolved. The CDR3 spans 14 residues. Germline lookup yields CDR1 SGDLS and CDR2 YYNGEE. With 0 bases removed from V and 5 bases from J, the gap between germline ends came to 10 bases. In DNA form, the CDR3 reads TGTGCCAGCAGCGTAGGAATGGGTGGAGATACGCAGTATTTT. This encodes CASSVGMGGDTQYF.

The V call is TRBV4-2, the J call TRBJ1-5, with TRBD1 as a possible D gene (5 bases). This CDR3 spans 15 amino acids. Germline-derived CDR1 and CDR2 are LGHNA and YNFKEQ. Trimming took off 3 bases at V and 5 bases at J, with 14 bases between the two ends. The CDR3 DNA is TGTGCCAGCAGCCAGGTTGTACAAGGGGATCAGCCCCAGCATTTT. Its translation: CASSQVVQGDQPQHF.

This CDR3 reads CASSFRPSGSIQETQYF. CDR3 DNA sequence: TGTGCCAGCAGTTTTCGTCCTAGCGGGAGTATTCAAGAGACCCAGTACTTC. The chain employs TRBV28 and TRBJ2-5, with 10 bases aligning to TRBD2. The V gene end was trimmed by 3 bases and the J gene end by 2 bases; junction bases not matched to a gene: 9. CDR1 is MDHEN and CDR2 is SYDVKM in the germline V gene. The length of the CDR3 is 17 residues.

In its sample, this clone was seen a few times. The chain couples TRBV6-6 to TRBJ1-4; 8 nucleotides line up with TRBD1. CDR3 length equals 16 residues. Per germline, CDR1 MNHNY and CDR2 SVGAGI (reference sequence). V lost 6 bases, J lost 3 bases, and 9 bases stayed unmatched. This chain's CDR3 is CASSLDRVGANEKLFF. The CDR3 DNA is TGTGCCAGCAGCTTGGACAGGGTGGGGGCTAATGAAAAACTGTTTTTT.

This clone was picked up one time. V is TRBV9 and J is TRBJ2-2; D is uncertain. Between the trimmed V and J ends, which lost 0 bases and 0 bases, there was a span of 3 bases. The CDR3 spans 14 residues. From germline, CDR1 is SGDLS and CDR2 YYNGEE. The CDR3 DNA follows: TGTGCCAGCAGCGTAGTTACGAACACCGGGGAGCTGTTTTTT. Protein sequence: CASSVVTNTGELFF.

The V call is TRBV18, the J call TRBJ2-7; D is unclear. Germline V gene sequence: CDR1 KGHSH, CDR2 LQKENI. The V end lost 3 bases, the J end lost 2 bases, and 8 bases lay between the germline ends. This CDR3 comprises 13 residues. For the CDR3, the DNA is TGTGCCAGCTCACCGGCAGATACCTACGAGCAGTACTTC. This gives the protein CASSPADTYEQYF.

The chain joins TRBV25-1 to TRBJ2-3; D is possibly TRBD1 (6 bases). Germline V gene data show CDR1 as MGHDK and CDR2 as SYGVNS. The germline V and J ends were trimmed by 3 bases and 6 bases, with 13 bases remaining between them. The CDR3 sequence is 14 residues long. The CDR3 bases are TGTGCCAGCAGTGAGTTGTCAACAGGGGATACGCAGTATTTT. This encodes CASSELSTGDTQYF.

The chain joins TRBV5-4 to TRBJ2-3; D possibly corresponds to TRBD2 (5 bases). From germline, CDR1 is SGHNT and CDR2 YYREEE (reference sequence). Deletions cut 2 bases from V and 9 bases from J, with 10 bases between. The CDR3 spans 12 residues. CDR3 region: CASSLAEDTQYF. The DNA for the CDR3 is TGTGCCAGCAGCTTAGCGGAAGACACGCAGTATTTT.

V is TRBV5-5 and J is TRBJ2-3; tentatively, D is TRBD1 (6 bases). Trimming pared 0 bases from V and 1 base from J, leaving 12 bases between. The CDR3 totals 16 residues. In germline, CDR1 is SGHKS, CDR2 YYEKEE (reference sequence). CDR3: CASSLVWAGGTDTQYF. CDR3 DNA: TGTGCCAGCAGCTTGGTGTGGGCAGGGGGCACAGATACGCAGTATTTT.

A single count supports this clone. This rearrangement joins TRBV11-2 to TRBJ2-7, with 10 bases lining up with TRBD2. V was clipped by 1 base and J by 0 bases; unmatched bases: 6. The CDR3 consists of 17 residues. CDR1 SGHAT and CDR2 FQNNGV come from the germline V gene. For the CDR3, the DNA is TGTGCCAGCAGCTTAGTAAGCGGGGGGGCCGTCTCCTACGAGCAGTACTTC. Protein: CASSLVSGGAVSYEQYF. Filled out from reference TRBV11-2 and TRBJ2-7, the complete variable domain reads EAGVAQSPRYKIIEKRQSVAFWCNPISGHATLYWYQQILGQGPKLLIQFQNNGVVDDSQLPKDRFSAERLKGVDSTLKIQPAKLEDSAVYLCASSLVSGGAVSYEQYFGPGTRLTVT.

To note about this clone: Mismatch with germline at one junction end may stem from a read error. This chain uses TRBV5-1 with TRBJ2-5, with TRBD2 matching over 8 bases. CDR1 and CDR2 from the germline V gene are SGHRS and YFSETQ. The CDR3 totals 15 residues. The CDR3 DNA follows: TGCGCCAGCAGCTTGTTCCTAGCGGGCGAAGAGATCCAGTACTTC. Residues: CASSLFLAGEEIQYF.

The rearrangement uses TRBV11-2 and TRBJ2-3, with no clear D. Germline V lookup: CDR1 SGHAT, CDR2 FQNNGV. The CDR3 loop spans 15 amino acids. Trimming removed 1 base at V and 2 bases at J, with 10 bases between. CDR3 in amino acids: CASSLANPNTDTQYF. CDR3 DNA: TGTGCCAGCAGCTTAGCTAACCCGAACACAGATACGCAGTATTTT.

The J gene is TRBJ2-1, the V gene TRBV9; 11 bases line up with TRBD2. This CDR3 is built from 14 residues. The germline gives CDR1 SGDLS, CDR2 YYNGEE. Germline trimming cut 1 base from V and 10 bases from J; bases unmatched to any gene: 4. CDR3 nucleotide sequence: TGTGCCAGCAGCGTAAGTGCTAGCGGGGGGGAGCAGTTCTTC. This sequence encodes CASSVSASGGEQFF.

This clone has a single count. Here the CDR3 reads CASSDFMGGVDTQYF. The CDR3 bases are TGTGCCAGCAGTGACTTTATGGGAGGAGTAGATACGCAGTATTTT. The J gene is TRBJ2-3, the V gene TRBV6-4; D is possibly TRBD2 (6 bases). Trimming stripped 1 base from V and 5 bases from J, with 13 bases between. Germline lookup yields CDR1 MRHNA and CDR2 SNTAGT. The CDR3 spans 15 residues.

This clone was recorded once. The chain is built from TRBV11-3 and TRBJ2-1; D remains unclear. V gave up 3 bases and J gave up 5 bases, with 8 bases separating them. This CDR3 region has 13 residues. Germline V gene sequence: CDR1 SGHNT, CDR2 YENEEA. DNA for the CDR3: TGTGCCAGCAGCTTGAACGTCGACAATGAGCAGTTCTTC. Protein: CASSLNVDNEQFF.

The chain links TRBV19 to TRBJ2-5; a weak D match, TRBD1 (6 bases). Germline V lookup: CDR1 LNHDA, CDR2 SQIVND (reference sequence). Trimming cost V 6 bases and J 5 bases, with 19 bases left between them. The CDR3 extends over 15 amino acids. Written as DNA, the CDR3 is TGTGCCAGTAGGACCGGACAGTTTTTGGGGGAGACCCAGTACTTC. This codes for CASRTGQFLGETQYF. The variable domain in full, with the rest retrieved from reference TRBV19 and TRBJ2-5, is DGGITQSPKYLFRKEGQNVTLSCEQNLNHDAMYWYRQDPGQGLRLIYYSQIVNDFQKGDIAEGYSVSREKKESFPLTVTSAQKNPTAFYLCASRTGQFLGETQYFGPGTRLLVL.

The V gene is TRBV6-6, the J gene TRBJ2-5, with D uncertain. The J call may not be correct, given that the DNA end is closer to TRBJ2-7. The CDR3 runs 11 residues. From germline, CDR1 is MNHNY and CDR2 SVGAGI (reference sequence). The CDR3 region is CASSEVGEQYF. As DNA, the CDR3 is TGTGCCAGCAGTGAGGTAGGCGAGCAGTACTTC.

Only one count was recorded for this clone. A read error may produce the germline difference seen at one junction end. This chain joins TRBV6-1 and TRBJ1-2, with TRBD1 matching 9 bases. Germline V gives CDR1 MNHNS, CDR2 SASEGT. There are 15 residues in the CDR3. Written as DNA, the CDR3 is TGTACCAGCAGTGAAGTTTTGGGACAGGGTGACGGCTACACCTTC. This sequence encodes CTSSEVLGQGDGYTF.

V and J are TRBV5-8 and TRBJ1-6, with 9 bases lining up with TRBD1. CDR3 length: 15 residues. J was trimmed by 7 bases and V by 4 bases; bases with no gene match: 6. Germline CDR1 and CDR2: SGHTS and YDEGEE. This CDR3 is CASSKGTGRNSPLHF. The CDR3 DNA reads TGTGCCAGCAGCAAAGGGACAGGGAGGAATTCACCCCTCCACTTT.

This clone was detected only once. V usage is TRBV5-6 and J usage is TRBJ2-7; 12 positions agree with TRBD2. Per the germline V gene, CDR1 is SGHDT and CDR2 is YYEEEE. Germline trimming cut 4 bases from V and 4 bases from J; bases unmatched to any gene: 12. The CDR3 has 17 amino acids. The CDR3 is CASSGAPGLAGQYEQYF. As DNA, the CDR3 is TGTGCCAGCAGCGGGGCACCTGGACTAGCGGGGCAATACGAGCAGTACTTC.

This chain links TRBV7-6 with TRBJ2-3; 7 nucleotides match TRBD2. This CDR3 comprises 17 residues. Germline CDR1 is SGHVS and CDR2 is FNYEAQ. The trim removed 1 base at V and 5 bases at J, leaving 12 bases unmatched. CDR3 amino acids: CASSLVGGSSSRDTQYF. The DNA of the CDR3 is TGTGCCAGCAGCTTAGTAGGCGGGAGTAGTAGTAGAGATACGCAGTATTTT.